A selection of T cell receptor beta chains follows, all from one sample in a study of CXCR3-negative and CXCR3-positive naive CD8 T cells. No DNA is given; TCRdb re-called the 5' RACE reads and lists each CDR3 protein once. Found here are roughly 89,000 distinct CDR3 sequences; the top ten clones hold approximately 1.5%. Sequenced input: naive CXCR3- CD8+ T cells from blood. These receptors originate from a human donor in good health. Some clones in this sample may be carry-over from other donors' samples. Each CDR3 is given with its conserved first and last residue.

j_call: TRBJ1-1; v_call: TRBV21-1; cdr3_aa: CATHTPGQMNTEAFF
j_call: TRBJ2-1; v_call: TRBV20-1; cdr3_aa: CSANAGAYNEQFF
j_call: TRBJ2-5; v_call: TRBV23-1; cdr3_aa: CASSQSRGGRETQYF
j_call: TRBJ2-7; v_call: TRBV7-3; cdr3_aa: CASSLGNSYEQYF
j_call: TRBJ2-7; v_call: TRBV15; cdr3_aa: CATSSPGTGIEEQYF
j_call: TRBJ2-7; v_call: TRBV4-1; cdr3_aa: CASSQAGGRHLHYEQYF
j_call: TRBJ1-1; v_call: TRBV4-3; cdr3_aa: CASSQGLEGTEAFF
j_call: TRBJ1-5; v_call: TRBV7-6; cdr3_aa: CASSFHQGQGWDQPQHF
j_call: TRBJ1-2; v_call: TRBV20-1; cdr3_aa: CSARDRRGGYTF
j_call: TRBJ2-1; v_call: TRBV9; cdr3_aa: CASSVAGGPNNEQFF
j_call: TRBJ2-7; v_call: TRBV10-2; cdr3_aa: CASSTPDRGLFHEQYF
j_call: TRBJ2-4; v_call: TRBV5-6; cdr3_aa: CASSLRGIENIQYF
j_call: TRBJ2-6; v_call: TRBV4-2; cdr3_aa: CASSQDGDSGANVLTF
j_call: TRBJ2-2; v_call: TRBV11-1; cdr3_aa: CASSLYRMNTGELFF
j_call: TRBJ2-7; v_call: TRBV29-1; cdr3_aa: CSVVNLGVEQYF
j_call: TRBJ2-2; v_call: TRBV7-3; cdr3_aa: CASSPNWTSGNTGELFF
j_call: TRBJ2-7; v_call: TRBV29-1; cdr3_aa: CSVEVPSSISYEQYF
j_call: TRBJ2-7; v_call: TRBV12-3/TRBV12-4; cdr3_aa: CASSPTDPYEQYF
j_call: TRBJ2-3; v_call: TRBV6-5; cdr3_aa: CASSLDIGTDTQYF
j_call: TRBJ1-1; v_call: TRBV3-1; cdr3_aa: CASSPSNPTSTEAFF
j_call: TRBJ2-7; v_call: TRBV7-9; cdr3_aa: CASSRPATGDDEQYF
j_call: TRBJ1-1; v_call: TRBV28; cdr3_aa: CASSLPGFGTEAFF
j_call: TRBJ2-2; v_call: TRBV12-3/TRBV12-4; cdr3_aa: CASSPTSRENTGELFF